The clone carrying this T cell receptor beta chain appeared once. Antigen unknown. The sample originates from a study of beta chain features in type 1 diabetes. Study outcomes and limitations: TCRB CDR3s from Type 1 diabetes patients were moderately but significantly shorter in all four CD4+ subsets. Equally in patients and controls, PCR might preferentially amplify shorter templates. A greater similarity of naive, central memory and Treg TCRB repertoires was seen among patients than among healthy donors. High-TCR-expressing cells could be over-represented by cDNA sequencing.

Expressed TCRB transcripts were sequenced because the entire RNA isolate underwent reverse transcription. Some 3.3 million reads per sample on average were obtained from naive, central memory and regulatory T cell samples. Data came from immunoSEQ multiplex PCR; TCRdb stores just in-frame clones and leaves some out. The sample yields roughly 730,000 clones, around 15% seen once. The clonotype was recovered from a man aged 18 to 35 with type 1 diabetes. The material sequenced was naive CD4+ T cells from blood.

The CDR3 protein is CASSFGSTGEQYF. CDR3 coding DNA: TGCGCCAGCAGCTTTGGGAGCACGGGGGAGCAGTACTTC. The rearrangement uses TRBV5-1 and TRBJ2-7, with a tentative D call TRBD2 (5 bases). Germline V gene sequence: CDR1 SGHRS, CDR2 YFSETQ. The CDR3 consists of 13 residues. Deletions cut 2 bases from V and 7 bases from J, with 13 bases between.